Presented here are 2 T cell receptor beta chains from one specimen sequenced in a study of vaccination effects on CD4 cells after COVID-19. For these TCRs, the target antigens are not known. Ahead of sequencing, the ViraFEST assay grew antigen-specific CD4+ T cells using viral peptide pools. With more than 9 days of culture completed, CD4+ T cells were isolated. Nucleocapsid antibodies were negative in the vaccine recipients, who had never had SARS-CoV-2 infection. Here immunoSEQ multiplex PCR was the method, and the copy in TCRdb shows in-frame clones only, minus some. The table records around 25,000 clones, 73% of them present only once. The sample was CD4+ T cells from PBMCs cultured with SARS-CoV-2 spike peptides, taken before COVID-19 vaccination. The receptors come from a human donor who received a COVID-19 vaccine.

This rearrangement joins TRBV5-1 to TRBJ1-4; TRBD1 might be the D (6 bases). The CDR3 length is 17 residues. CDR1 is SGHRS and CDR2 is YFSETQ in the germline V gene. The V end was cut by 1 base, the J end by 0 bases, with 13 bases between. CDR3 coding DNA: TGCGCCAGCAGCTTGTCAGGGGATGCCGCAACTAATGAAAAACTGTTTTTT. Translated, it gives CASSLSGDAATNEKLFF.

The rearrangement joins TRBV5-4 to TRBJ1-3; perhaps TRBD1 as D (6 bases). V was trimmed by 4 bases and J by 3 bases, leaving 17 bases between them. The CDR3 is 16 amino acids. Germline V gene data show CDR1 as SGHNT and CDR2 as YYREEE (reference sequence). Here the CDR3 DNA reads TGTGCCAGCAGCGCGGGGGGCACACAGGGTGGAAACACCATATATTTT. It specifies CASSAGGTQGGNTIYF.